These 19 T cell receptor beta chains were sequenced from one sample in a study of metastatic and nonmetastatic thyroid tumors (TCRdb year 2020). The method behind the library was PCR. The reads were generated on an Illumina HiSeq 4000. TCRdb applied fastp at Q25 and MiXCR to the public reads, then kept only in-frame beta chains. Present in this sample are under 8,500 clones, around 25% of which were seen just once. Under 30% of the sample goes to the ten largest clones. No patient had received any treatment before thyroid surgery. Sequencing used tumor tissue. These receptors all stem from a female donor with papillary thyroid cancer or a benign thyroid nodule (not recorded which). Some clones in this sample may be carry-over from other donors' samples.

This clone appeared a few times. This chain joins TRBV6-1 and TRBJ1-6; 8 bases are a match to TRBD1. The J segment lost 8 bases and the V segment lost 7 bases, leaving 7 bases of the junction unmatched. This CDR3 is 14 amino acids long. Germline loops: CDR1 MNHNS, CDR2 SASEGT. DNA of the CDR3: TGTGCCAGCAAAAAGACAGGGGATTATTCACCCCTCCACTTT. It translates to CASKKTGDYSPLHF.

This clone was picked up a small number of times. Here the CDR3 omits its conserved ending phenylalanine or tryptophan, so a read error is the likely source. The chain has TRBV11-1 and TRBJ1-1; 7 bases agree with TRBD1. Germline V gene sequence: CDR1 SGHAT, CDR2 FQDESV (reference sequence). The CDR3 is 14 amino acids. Trimming cost V 5 bases and J 1 base; bases outside gene matches: 4. CDR3 region: CASSPGQANTEAFY. The DNA of the CDR3 is TGTGCCAGCAGCCCAGGACAGGCGAACACTGAAGCTTTCTAT.

This clone occurred many times. This chain joins TRBV5-1 and TRBJ1-3, with D possibly being TRBD1 (6 bases). The V and J ends lost 5 bases and 0 bases respectively, with 9 bases between them. Germline V gives CDR1 SGHRS, CDR2 YFSETQ. CDR3 size: 14 residues. CDR3 sequence: CASSDRPSGNTIYF. The CDR3 coding sequence is TGCGCCAGCAGTGACAGGCCCTCTGGAAACACCATATATTTT.

The gene calls are TRBV5-1 and TRBJ2-3, with D maybe TRBD1 (7 bases). Trimming cost V 4 bases and J 3 bases, with 12 bases left between them. The CDR3 is 14 residues long. The germline gives CDR1 SGHRS, CDR2 YFSETQ. The CDR3 is CASSRRGQTDTQYF. The CDR3 DNA sequence: TGCGCCAGCAGCCGGAGGGGGCAGACAGATACGCAGTATTTT.

The rearrangement joins TRBV5-1 to TRBJ2-1, with 10 bases fitting TRBD2. Germline loops: CDR1 SGHRS, CDR2 YFSETQ. V trimming: 3 bases; J trimming: 3 bases; junction bases outside the gene matches: 3. This CDR3 contains 15 residues. The CDR3 DNA reads TGCGCCAGCAGCTCAGGACTAGCGGACTACAATGAGCAGTTCTTC. Its translation: CASSSGLADYNEQFF.

This clone was recorded a few times. The chain carries TRBV27 and TRBJ1-6; tentatively, D is TRBD1 (6 bases). The CDR3 contains 13 residues. CDR1 and CDR2 (germline): MNHEY, SMNVEV (reference sequence). V was shortened by 6 bases and J by 9 bases, with 12 bases between the two germline ends. The CDR3: CASSPDSASPLHF. CDR3 DNA: TGTGCCAGCAGCCCGGACAGTGCTTCACCCCTCCACTTT.

Judged by abundance, this clone is medium-sized (0.01 to 0.1%). The V gene is TRBV6-1, the J gene TRBJ1-5, with TRBD1 identical over 8 bases. This CDR3 region has 15 residues. The germline V gene has CDR1 MNHNS and CDR2 SASEGT. The ends lost 6 bases at V and 7 bases at J; junction bases unmatched: 11. DNA for the CDR3: TGTGCCAGCAGATCGACAGGGGAAGGAAGACAGCCCCAGCATTTT. Encoded protein: CASRSTGEGRQPQHF.

The chain has TRBV27 and TRBJ2-7; 7 bases are shared with TRBD1. This CDR3 comprises 14 residues. Germline V lookup: CDR1 MNHEY, CDR2 SMNVEV (reference sequence). With 7 bases clipped from V and 2 bases from J, the junction kept 8 bases outside the gene matches. DNA for the CDR3: TGTGCCAGCAACTTAAGACAGGGCCCCTACGAGCAGTACTTC. Protein sequence: CASNLRQGPYEQYF.

The chain is built from TRBV19 and TRBJ2-1; possible D gene TRBD1, 7 bases. Between the trimmed V and J ends, which lost 5 bases and 9 bases, there was a span of 17 bases. The CDR3 length is 14 residues. Germline CDR1 reads LNHDA; CDR2 reads SQIVND (reference sequence). The CDR3 coding sequence is TGTGCCAGTAGTTCAGGGGGGCGACGGGTTGAGCAGTTCTTC. Protein: CASSSGGRRVEQFF.

The chain combines TRBV20-1 with TRBJ2-2; TRBD1 matches at 8 bases. This CDR3 region has 16 residues. V lost 0 bases to trimming and J lost 5 bases; unmatched junction nucleotides: 8. The germline CDR1 and CDR2 sequences are DFQATT and SNEGSKA (reference sequence). CDR3 DNA: TGCAGTGCTAGAGATCTCCAGGGGGCCTTAACCGGGGAGCTGTTTTTT. This translates into CSARDLQGALTGELFF.

This clone came up a few times. A much larger clone differs by one base, so this may be a read error. This chain connects TRBV3-1 to TRBJ2-1, with 7 positions matching TRBD2. The CDR3 consists of 17 residues. In germline, CDR1 is LGHDT, CDR2 YNNKEL (reference sequence). The CDR3 loop reads CASSQGSLGLYYNEHFF. The CDR3 region has the DNA TGTGCCAGCAGCCAAGGAAGTTTGGGACTATACTACAATGAGCATTTCTTC.

By sample fraction, this clone is medium-sized. The gene calls are TRBV6-1 and TRBJ2-5; a weak D match, TRBD2 (5 bases). The CDR3 loop spans 14 amino acids. The germline V and J ends were trimmed by 5 bases and 5 bases, with 15 bases remaining between them. Germline-derived CDR1 and CDR2 are MNHNS and SASEGT. The CDR3: CASSLPGSGETQYF. For the CDR3, the DNA is TGTGCCAGCAGTCTTCCGGGCTCGGGGGAGACCCAGTACTTC.

This chain joins TRBV28 and TRBJ1-6; D unclear. The CDR3 contains 13 residues. Per the germline V gene, CDR1 is MDHEN and CDR2 is SYDVKM. Trimming took 5 bases from V and 13 from J, leaving 15 bases between them. The CDR3 nucleotides read TGTGCCAGCAGTCCAAGGGCCGACTCGCCCCTCCACTTT. It specifies CASSPRADSPLHF.

The CDR3 DNA follows: TGTGCCAGCAGCCAAGATCCTCCTCCGGGGAACACTGAAGCTTTCTTT. It specifies CASSQDPPPGNTEAFF. The chain is built from TRBV3-1 and TRBJ1-1, with D unresolved. The CDR3 is 16 amino acids. Trimming left V 0 bases short and J 1 base short, with 12 bases between. Germline lookup yields CDR1 LGHDT and CDR2 YNNKEL (reference sequence).

This clone is deemed medium-sized. V usage is TRBV6-4 and J usage is TRBJ2-1; 8 nucleotides align to TRBD2. After removal of 6 bases from V and 10 bases from J, the junction contained 14 bases not matched to a gene. This CDR3 region has 15 residues. Germline V gene data show CDR1 as MRHNA and CDR2 as SNTAGT. CDR3 DNA: TGTGCCAGCAGAGCGTCCGGGACTAGTTCGTGGGAGCAGTTCTTC. It specifies CASRASGTSSWEQFF.

The genes are TRBV10-1 and TRBJ2-3; 8 bases agree with TRBD2. This CDR3 contains 14 residues. Looked up from germline, CDR1 is WNHNN and CDR2 is SYGVQD (reference sequence). V lost 2 bases and J lost 6; bases outside the gene matches: 4. CDR3 coding DNA: TGCGCCAGCAGTGAGCCGGGAGGGCCGGATACGCAGTATTTT. Translated: CASSEPGGPDTQYF.

Many counts were recorded for this clone. V and J are TRBV20-1 and TRBJ1-5; D ambiguous. Trimming shortened V by 3 bases and J by 4 bases, and 10 bases separated the two germline ends. Germline CDR1 reads DFQATT; CDR2 reads SNEGSKA (reference sequence). CDR3 length: 13 amino acids. CDR3: CSASFLGNQPQHF. The DNA of the CDR3 is TGCAGTGCTAGTTTTCTTGGGAATCAGCCCCAGCATTTT.

J is TRBJ2-3 and V is TRBV5-1; 8 positions agree with TRBD2. J lost 2 bases, V lost 4 bases, and 3 bases had no gene match. Germline assignment: CDR1 SGHRS and CDR2 YFSETQ. The CDR3 runs 14 residues. DNA for the CDR3: TGCGCCAGCAGCCGGGAGGGGGTCACAGATACGCAGTATTTT. Its translation: CASSREGVTDTQYF.

This clone showed up just a few times. The chain uses TRBV6-2 or TRBV6-3 and TRBJ2-1, with a weak D call TRBD2 (6 bases). V was shortened by 2 bases and J by 7 bases, with 12 bases between the two germline ends. Germline CDR1 reads MNHEY; CDR2 reads SVGEGT. This CDR3 spans 14 amino acids. CDR3 bases: TGTGCCAGCAGTTACGATGAGGGAGGAAATGAGCAGTTCTTC. Protein: CASSYDEGGNEQFF.